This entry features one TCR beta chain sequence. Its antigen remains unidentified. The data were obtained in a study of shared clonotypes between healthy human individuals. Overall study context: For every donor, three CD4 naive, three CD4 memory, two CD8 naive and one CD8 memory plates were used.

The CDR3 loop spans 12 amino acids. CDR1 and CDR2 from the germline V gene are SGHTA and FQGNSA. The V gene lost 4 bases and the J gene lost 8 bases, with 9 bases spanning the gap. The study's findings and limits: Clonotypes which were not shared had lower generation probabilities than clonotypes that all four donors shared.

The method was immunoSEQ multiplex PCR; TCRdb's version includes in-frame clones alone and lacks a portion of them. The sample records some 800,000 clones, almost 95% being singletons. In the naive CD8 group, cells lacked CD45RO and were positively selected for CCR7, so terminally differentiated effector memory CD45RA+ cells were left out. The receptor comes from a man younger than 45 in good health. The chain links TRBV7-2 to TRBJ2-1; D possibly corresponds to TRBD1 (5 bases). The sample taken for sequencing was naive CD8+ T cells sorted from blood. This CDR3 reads CASSWQGYEQFF. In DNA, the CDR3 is TGTGCCAGCAGCTGGCAGGGCTATGAGCAGTTCTTC.